The entry that follows covers one T cell receptor beta chain sequence. The antigen remains undetermined. These data are taken from a study of post-analysis software for immune sequencing data. Regarding the study as a whole: Controls had lower frequencies than patients of roughly five TRBV segments, which included TRBV5-6, TRBV5-1 and TRBV20-1. Versus controls, multiple sclerosis patients showed significantly lower diversity (normalized Chao1).

Presence of unique molecular identifiers characterized the TCR beta cDNA libraries. The authors obtained 400,000 to 600,000 cDNA molecules from approximately 0.95 to 9.8 million T cells. MiXCR was run by TCRdb on the PCR reads, yielding one entry per CDR3 protein. The table lists about 200,000 distinct CDR3 sequences, approximately 29% of them singletons. The germline gives CDR1 DFQATT, CDR2 SNEGSKA (reference sequence). CDR3 size: 10 residues. Material for sequencing was blood. The rearrangement uses TRBV20-1 and TRBJ2-4; D remains unclear. Matching the DNA end better, TRBJ2-7 makes the J call doubtful. This clonotype was sampled from a girl between 2 and 17 years old with multiple sclerosis. The CDR3 DNA reads as TGCAGTGCAGCTAGCTACGAGCAGTACTTC. Residues: CSAASYEQYF.